This TCR beta chain derives from a study of T cells in Graves' hyperthyroidism and ophthalmopathy (dated by TCRdb to about 2019). Some background on the complete study: Peripheral blood was collected at initial diagnosis, before any treatment. To identify TCR V-J signatures that set the groups apart, the researchers used a discovery cohort of approximately 98 patients, made up of some 41 with Graves' ophthalmopathy and 57 with stable Graves' hyperthyroidism. An independent validation cohort of under 20 hyperthyroidism patients and approximately 15 patients who later progressed to ophthalmopathy tested prospective prediction of ophthalmopathy. The approximately 100 discovery patients were randomly split 7:3 into training and test sets. The study also compared thyroid tissue and blood T-cell repertoires from a handful of Graves' hyperthyroidism patients. After sampling, hyperthyroidism patients received methimazole starting at 30 mg daily, and ophthalmopathy patients received high-dose intravenous methylprednisolone. TCR Vbeta CDR3 sequencing of approximately 140 peripheral blood samples (more than 40 ophthalmopathy, about 80 hyperthyroidism and roughly 17 progressor patients) is reported in the paper. Broader findings and caveats from the paper: A 13 V-J signature model separated ophthalmopathy from stable hyperthyroidism, with around 91% sensitivity and roughly 84% specificity in cross-validation and 80%/75% in testing. In validation, progression to ophthalmopathy was predicted by the model with 70.59% sensitivity and nearly 75% specificity, a median of roughly 6.4 months before onset. Most expanded thyroid clonotypes (frequency above 0.001) were also detected in blood, suggesting blood repertoires may reflect thyroid immune responses. Sample size was not statistically predetermined, and blinding of investigators to group allocation was not performed.

V lost 6 bases and J lost 0 bases; the stretch between them is 13 bases long. The germline V gene gives CDR1 as SGHRS and CDR2 as YFSETQ. Spanning cysteine to phenylalanine, the CDR3 consists of 16 amino acids. Solely the CDR3 DNA is kept, with 48 bases framed from the first base. The hyperthyroidism patients were between 18 and 65 years old and newly diagnosed, with a disease duration of less than 2 months. Any patient with an uncontrolled infection, another autoimmune disease, pregnancy or lactation was excluded. Diagnoses were based on clinical symptoms, serum thyroxine and TRAb, thyroid ultrasound and orbital computed tomography. Blood from progressor patients was drawn when they were first diagnosed with hyperthyroidism, before any ophthalmopathy symptoms appeared. PBMCs were separated from approximately 10 ml of fresh peripheral blood using Ficoll-Paque density gradient centrifugation. Progressor patients were first diagnosed with Graves' hyperthyroidism and then developed ophthalmopathy during follow-up. Total RNA was extracted with Trizol reagent, and quality was checked on an Agilent 2100 Bioanalyzer.

The TCR beta CDR3 regions were amplified from the RNA transcripts. The TCR CDR3 was subjected to a first round of RT-PCR using the HTBI primer set and the Qiagen OneStep RT-PCR kit. A second multiplex PCR round built the libraries, followed by size selection and purification. Paired-end sequencing of the libraries was performed with 100 bp reads on an Illumina HiSeq2000. In the original analysis: Raw data were processed with SOAPnuke, discarding reads with adapters, uncalled bases, mean Phred below 15, or no exact constant-primer or identifier match. High-quality paired reads were merged using COPE v1.2.5, and each unique nucleotide sequence was defined as a clonotype. MiTCR v1.1 was used to align the clonotypes against IMGT TRBV, TRBD and TRBJ reference segments. Only V-J combinations with frequency above 0.0001, covering 99% to 99.2% of repertoires, were analysed. The TCS score was defined as the ratio of F50 (clonal expansion) to E x V (chaos), calculated using BLOSUM62-based TCRdist between CDR3 peptides within each V-J. Welch's t-statistics and random forest reduced roughly 500 V-J features to roughly 13, which were used in a naive Bayes classifier (R e1071). TCRdb cleaned the public reads at Q25 with fastp, built clones with MiXCR and kept in-frame beta chains. Entries are consolidated by CDR3 protein sequence, retaining the most common genes and DNA. The V and J calls and clone size are TCRdb's, not the authors'. The sample table holds approximately 360,000 distinct CDR3 sequences, of which more than 15% were seen once. Around a quarter of the sample is taken by the ten largest.

This clonotype was counted between two and nine times. Its target antigen remains unknown. No base quality values were provided; no much bigger clone lies one nucleotide off. Sample: blood. The sequence was obtained from a young woman with Graves' hyperthyroidism that later progressed to Graves' ophthalmopathy. The sequence joins TRBV5-1 to TRBJ2-6, with the D call tentatively TRBD1 or TRBD2, each fitting 5 bases. The nucleotide sequence is TGCGCCAGCACTCGGGACCTAGGCTCTGGGGCCAACGTCCTGACTTTC. Translation gives CASTRDLGSGANVLTF.